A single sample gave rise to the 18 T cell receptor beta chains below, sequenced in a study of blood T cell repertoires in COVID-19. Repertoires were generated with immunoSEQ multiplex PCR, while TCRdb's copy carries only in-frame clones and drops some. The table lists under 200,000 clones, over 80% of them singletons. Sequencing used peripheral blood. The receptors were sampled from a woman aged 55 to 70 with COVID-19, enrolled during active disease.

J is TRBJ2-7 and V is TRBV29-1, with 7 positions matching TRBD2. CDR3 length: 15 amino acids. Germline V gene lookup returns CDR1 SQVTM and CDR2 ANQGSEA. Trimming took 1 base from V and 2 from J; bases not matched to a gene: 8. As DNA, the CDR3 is TGCAGCGTTGAAGTATGGGGGAGGGGAACCTACGAGCAGTACTTC. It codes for CSVEVWGRGTYEQYF.

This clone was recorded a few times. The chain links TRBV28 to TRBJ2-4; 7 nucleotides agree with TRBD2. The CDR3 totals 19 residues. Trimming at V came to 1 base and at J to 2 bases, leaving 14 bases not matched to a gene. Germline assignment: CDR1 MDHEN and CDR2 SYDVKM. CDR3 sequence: CASSLFWTGGSRTKNIQYF. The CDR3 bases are TGTGCCAGCAGTTTATTCTGGACGGGCGGGAGTAGAACCAAAAACATTCAGTACTTC. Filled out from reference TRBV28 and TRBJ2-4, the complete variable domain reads DVKVTQSSRYLVKRTGEKVFLECVQDMDHENMFWYRQDPGLGLRLIYFSYDVKMKEKGDIPEGYSVSREKKERFSLILESASTNQTSMYLCASSLFWTGGSRTKNIQYFGAGTRLSVL.

The CDR3 nucleotides are TGTGCCAGCAGTGTAGGACAGGGGTTCGGGAAACTGTTTTTT. Translated, it gives CASSVGQGFGKLFF. The rearrangement uses TRBV2 and TRBJ1-4; 9 bases are shared with TRBD1. The CDR3 totals 14 residues. Trimming cost V 4 bases and J 11 bases; bases outside gene matches: 8. Per germline, CDR1 SNHLY and CDR2 FYNNEI.

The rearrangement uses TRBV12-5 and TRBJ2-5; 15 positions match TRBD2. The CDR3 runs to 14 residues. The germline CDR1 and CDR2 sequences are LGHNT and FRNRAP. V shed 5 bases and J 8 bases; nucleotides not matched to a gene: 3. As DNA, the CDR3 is TGTGCTAGTGGTACGGGACTAGCGGGAGGCACCCAGTACTTC. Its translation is CASGTGLAGGTQYF.

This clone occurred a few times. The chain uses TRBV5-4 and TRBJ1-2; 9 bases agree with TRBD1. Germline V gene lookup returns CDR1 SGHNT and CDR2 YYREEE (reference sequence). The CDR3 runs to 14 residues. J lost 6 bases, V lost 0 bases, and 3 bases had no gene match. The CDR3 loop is CASSLEQGADGYTF. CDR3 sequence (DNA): TGTGCCAGCAGCTTGGAACAGGGGGCGGATGGCTACACCTTC.

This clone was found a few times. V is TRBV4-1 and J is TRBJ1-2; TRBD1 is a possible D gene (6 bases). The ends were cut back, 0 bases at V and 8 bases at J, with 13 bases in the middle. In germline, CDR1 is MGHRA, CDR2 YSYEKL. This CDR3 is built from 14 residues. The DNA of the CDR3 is TGCGCCAGCAGCCAAGACCGGGTGAGGGGGGGCTACACCTTC. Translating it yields CASSQDRVRGGYTF.

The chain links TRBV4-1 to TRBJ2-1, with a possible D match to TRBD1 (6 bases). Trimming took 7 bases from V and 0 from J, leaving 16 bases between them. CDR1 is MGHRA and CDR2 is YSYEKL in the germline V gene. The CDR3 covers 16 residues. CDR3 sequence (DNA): TGCGCCAGCACCAGCACCGGGACAAGCTCCTACAATGAGCAGTTCTTC. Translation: CASTSTGTSSYNEQFF.

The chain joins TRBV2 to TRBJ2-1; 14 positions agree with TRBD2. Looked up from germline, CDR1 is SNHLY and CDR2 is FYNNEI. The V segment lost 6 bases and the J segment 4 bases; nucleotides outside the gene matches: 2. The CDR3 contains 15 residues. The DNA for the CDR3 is TGTGCCAGCAGCTGGACTAGCGGGGGGTACAATGAGCAGTTCTTC. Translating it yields CASSWTSGGYNEQFF.

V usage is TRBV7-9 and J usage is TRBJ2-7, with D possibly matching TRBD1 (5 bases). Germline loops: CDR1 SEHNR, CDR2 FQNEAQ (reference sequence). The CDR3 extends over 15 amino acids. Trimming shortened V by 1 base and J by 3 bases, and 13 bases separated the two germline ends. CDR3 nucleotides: TGTGCCAGCAGCTTAGATGGGGCTGGGGTCTACGAGCAGTACGTC. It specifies CASSLDGAGVYEQYV.

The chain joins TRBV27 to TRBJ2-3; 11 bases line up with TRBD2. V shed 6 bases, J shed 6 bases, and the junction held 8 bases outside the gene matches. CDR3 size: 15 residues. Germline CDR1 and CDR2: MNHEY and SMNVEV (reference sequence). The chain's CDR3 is CASSDGTSGLDTQYF. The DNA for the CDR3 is TGTGCCAGCAGCGACGGGACTAGCGGATTGGATACGCAGTATTTT.

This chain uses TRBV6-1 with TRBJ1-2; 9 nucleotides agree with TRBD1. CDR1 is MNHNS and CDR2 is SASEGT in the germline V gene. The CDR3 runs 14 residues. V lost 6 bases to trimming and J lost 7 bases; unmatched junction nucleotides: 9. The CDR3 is CASRPTQGAGGYTF. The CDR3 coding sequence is TGTGCCAGCAGACCGACACAGGGGGCGGGTGGCTACACCTTC.

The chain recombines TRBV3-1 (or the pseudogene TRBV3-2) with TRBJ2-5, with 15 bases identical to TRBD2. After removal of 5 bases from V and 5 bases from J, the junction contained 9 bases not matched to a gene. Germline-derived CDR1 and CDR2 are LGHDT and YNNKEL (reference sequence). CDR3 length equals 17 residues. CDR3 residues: CASSYGLAGGWGETQYF. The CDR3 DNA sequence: TGTGCCAGCAGCTACGGACTAGCGGGAGGGTGGGGTGAGACCCAGTACTTC.

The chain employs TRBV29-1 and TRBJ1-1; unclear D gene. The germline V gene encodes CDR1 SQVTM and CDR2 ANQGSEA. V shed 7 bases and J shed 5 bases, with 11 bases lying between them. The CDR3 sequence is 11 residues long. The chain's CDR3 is CSATWSTEAFF. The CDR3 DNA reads TGCAGCGCGACGTGGAGTACTGAAGCTTTCTTT.

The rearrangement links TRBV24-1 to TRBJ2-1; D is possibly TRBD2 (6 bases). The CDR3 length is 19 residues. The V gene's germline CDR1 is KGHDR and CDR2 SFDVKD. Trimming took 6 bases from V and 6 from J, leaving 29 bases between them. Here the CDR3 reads CATSSAPLAGPRAVNEQFF. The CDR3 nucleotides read TGTGCCACCAGTAGTGCCCCCCTCGCGGGACCCCGGGCGGTCAATGAGCAGTTCTTC.

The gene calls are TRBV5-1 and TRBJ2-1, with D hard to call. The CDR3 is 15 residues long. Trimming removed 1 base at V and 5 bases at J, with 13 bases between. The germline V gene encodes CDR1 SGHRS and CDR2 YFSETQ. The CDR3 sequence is CASSLLGQFNNEQFF. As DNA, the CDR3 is TGCGCCAGCAGCTTGCTTGGCCAATTTAACAATGAGCAGTTCTTC.

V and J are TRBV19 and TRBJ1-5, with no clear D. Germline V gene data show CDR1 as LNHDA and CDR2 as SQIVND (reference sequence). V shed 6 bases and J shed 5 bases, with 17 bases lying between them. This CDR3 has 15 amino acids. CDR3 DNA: TGTGCCAGTAGGCCAAGCTACTTACCATATCAGCCCCAGCATTTT. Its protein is CASRPSYLPYQPQHF.

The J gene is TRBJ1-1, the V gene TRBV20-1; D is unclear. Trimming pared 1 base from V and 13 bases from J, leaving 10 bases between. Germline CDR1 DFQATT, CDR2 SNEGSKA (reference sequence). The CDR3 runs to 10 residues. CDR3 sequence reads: CSARVQIHFF. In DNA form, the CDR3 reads TGCAGTGCTAGAGTACAGATACATTTCTTT.

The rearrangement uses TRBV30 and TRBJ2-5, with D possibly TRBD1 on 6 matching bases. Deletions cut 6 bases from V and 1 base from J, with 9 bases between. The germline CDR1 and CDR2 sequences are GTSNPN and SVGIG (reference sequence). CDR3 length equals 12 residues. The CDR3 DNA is TGTGCCTGTGGACAGTCCCAAGAGACCCAGTACTTC. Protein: CACGQSQETQYF.